What follows describes a single TCR beta chain. Its antigen is still unknown. Base qualities were left out, and no much larger clone turns up one base away. This sample was taken from a study of blood T cells in healthy people across ages (dated by TCRdb to the mid-2010s). Describing the broader study: Template switching captured roughly one uniquely barcoded TCR beta cDNA molecule per two T cells in model experiments. To track age-related changes in TCR beta repertoire diversity, the study relied on deep sequencing normalized with unique cDNA molecular identifiers. Donors were grouped into four age groups: young (average roughly 17 years), middle-aged (roughly 37), aged (roughly 67) and long-lived (just over 80). To avoid experimental bias, donors of different ages were randomly spread across the sequencing lanes. Two additional independent replicas of 1 million unique cDNA reads from the same blood draw were analyzed for two donors (one aged 18 to 29 and one aged 80 or older).

The CDR3 has 14 amino acids, counting the end cysteine and phenylalanine. The DNA shown is the 42-base CDR3, in frame from base 1. From V the trimming removes 2 bases and from J it removes 7 bases, while the gene matches leave 4 bases of the junction unaccounted for. Looking up the germline V gene (reference sequence) yields CDR1 SEHNR and CDR2 FQNEAQ. Study-wide conclusions, independent of this receptor: Since profiling was done on bulk unsorted PBMCs, naive and antigen-experienced compartments could not be conclusively compared. The long-lived group showed more naive CD4+ T cells, fewer expanded clones and increased TCR diversity than the aged group, suggesting age selection. Because donor CMV infection status was unknown, age-related changes in expanded clonotypes were potentially confounded. Observed TCR beta diversity per million T cells fell roughly linearly with age, and a significant reduction was already apparent by age roughly 40. Observed TCR beta diversity correlated strongly with the percentage of naive T cells measured by flow cytometry. Estimates of total diversity from one million sequenced T cells were regarded as lower bounds and underestimates.

The donors were roughly 40 Caucasian individuals from Russia, aged roughly 6 to 100 years, who were systemically healthy. Each donor gave around 9.8 milliliters of peripheral blood, collected into EDTA-treated Vacutainer tubes. Ficoll-Paque density-gradient centrifugation was used to isolate PBMCs, with at least 7 million per sample. Trizol reagent was used to extract total RNA from PBMCs, with at least 5 micrograms per sample. Naive CD45RAhigh/CD27high T cell percentages were measured by flow cytometry on a PBMC aliquot from every donor. The receptor library was made with 5' RACE. Instrument on record: Illumina HiSeq 2500. A second 7 to 11 cycle PCR used a sample-barcoded 5' primer and a J-beta primer mix. A unique molecular identifier was introduced onto each TCR beta cDNA molecule by a template-switch 5' adaptor carrying 12 random nucleotides. Each sample yielded at least 2.5 million CDR3-containing paired-end reads. First-strand cDNA synthesis was performed from all RNA using the Mint cDNA synthesis kit, with priming by a TRBC-specific oligonucleotide. Following uracil-DNA glycosylase treatment, a first 18-cycle PCR with universal primers M1SS and BC2_uni_R was performed on all cDNA. The study's own analysis went as follows. For normalization, 1 million high-quality reads were randomly selected from each sample, with every read carrying a distinct molecular identifier. Reads with shared molecular identifiers were discarded instead of being binned into consensus sequences. MiTCR, set to a Q25 quality threshold and the strictest error-elimination algorithm, was used for CDR3 identification, clonotype clustering and error correction. Lower-bound total TCR beta diversity was estimated with a nonparametric unseen species model using Euler transformation. Starting from the raw public reads, TCRdb applied fastp trimming at Q25, assembled clones with MiXCR and retained in-frame beta chains. Each CDR3 protein gets just one entry, which takes the most common genes and DNA from the rows behind it. For this entry, the V and J calls and clone size follow TCRdb and not the study's own pipeline. This sample is represented by about 970,000 distinct CDR3 sequences; 51% of them were singletons. Roughly 23% of the sample is taken by the ten largest.

What was sequenced was blood. This receptor was obtained from a woman aged 55-70 years in good health. Recombination joined TRBV7-9 with TRBJ2-1, with 8 middle bases fitting TRBD2. CDR3 protein: CASSLTGGPNEQFF. The DNA is TGTGCCAGCAGCTTAACGGGAGGGCCGAATGAGCAGTTCTTC.